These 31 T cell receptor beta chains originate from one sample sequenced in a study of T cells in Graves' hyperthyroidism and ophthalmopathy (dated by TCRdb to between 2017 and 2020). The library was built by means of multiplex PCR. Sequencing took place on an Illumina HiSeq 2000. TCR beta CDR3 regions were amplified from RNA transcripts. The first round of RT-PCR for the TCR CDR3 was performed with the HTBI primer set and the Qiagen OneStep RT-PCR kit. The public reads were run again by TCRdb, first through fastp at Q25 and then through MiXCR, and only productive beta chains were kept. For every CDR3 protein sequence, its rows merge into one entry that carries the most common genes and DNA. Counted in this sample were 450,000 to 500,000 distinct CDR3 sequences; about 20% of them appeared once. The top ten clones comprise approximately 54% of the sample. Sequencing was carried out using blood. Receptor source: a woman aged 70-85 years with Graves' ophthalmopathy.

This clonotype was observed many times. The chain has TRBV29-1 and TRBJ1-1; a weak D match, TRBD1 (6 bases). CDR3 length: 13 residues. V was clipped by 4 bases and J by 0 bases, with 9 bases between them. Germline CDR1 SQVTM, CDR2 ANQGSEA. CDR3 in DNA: TGCAGCGTTGCAGGGGCTATGAACACTGAAGCTTTCTTT. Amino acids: CSVAGAMNTEAFF.

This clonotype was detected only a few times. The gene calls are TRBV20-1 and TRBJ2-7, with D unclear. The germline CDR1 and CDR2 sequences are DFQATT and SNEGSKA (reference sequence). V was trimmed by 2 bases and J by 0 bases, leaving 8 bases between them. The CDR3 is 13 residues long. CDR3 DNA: TGCAGTGCTAGACCTAGGAGCTCCTACGAGCAGTACTTC. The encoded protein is CSARPRSSYEQYF.

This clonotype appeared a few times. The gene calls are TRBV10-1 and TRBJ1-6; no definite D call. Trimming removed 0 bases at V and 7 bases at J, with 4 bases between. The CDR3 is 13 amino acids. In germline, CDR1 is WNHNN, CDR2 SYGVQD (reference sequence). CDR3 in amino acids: CASSESWNSPLHF. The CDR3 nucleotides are TGCGCCAGCAGTGAGTCTTGGAATTCACCCCTCCACTTT.

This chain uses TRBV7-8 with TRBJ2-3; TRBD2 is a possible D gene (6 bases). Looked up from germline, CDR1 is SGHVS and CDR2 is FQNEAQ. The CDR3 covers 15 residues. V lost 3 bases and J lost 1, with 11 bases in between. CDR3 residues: CASSFGTYRTDTQYF. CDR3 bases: TGTGCCAGCAGCTTCGGGACTTACCGCACAGATACGCAGTATTTT.

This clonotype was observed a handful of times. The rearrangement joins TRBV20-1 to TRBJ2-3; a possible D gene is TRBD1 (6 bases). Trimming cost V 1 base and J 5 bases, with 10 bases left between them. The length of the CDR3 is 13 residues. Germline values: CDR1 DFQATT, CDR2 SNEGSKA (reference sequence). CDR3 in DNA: TGCAGTGCTAGAGTACAGGGCCTAGATACGCAGTATTTT. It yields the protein CSARVQGLDTQYF.

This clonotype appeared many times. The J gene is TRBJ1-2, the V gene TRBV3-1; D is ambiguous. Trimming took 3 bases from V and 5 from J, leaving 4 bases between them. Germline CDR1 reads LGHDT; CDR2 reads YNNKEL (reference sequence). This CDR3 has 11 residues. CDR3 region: CASSQGYGYTF. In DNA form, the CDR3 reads TGTGCCAGCAGCCAGGGGTATGGCTACACCTTC.

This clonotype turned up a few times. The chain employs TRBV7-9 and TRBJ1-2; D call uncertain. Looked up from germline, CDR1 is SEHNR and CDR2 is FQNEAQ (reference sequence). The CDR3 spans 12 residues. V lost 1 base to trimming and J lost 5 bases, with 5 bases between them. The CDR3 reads CASSLEQYGYTF. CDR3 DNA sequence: TGTGCCAGCAGCTTAGAACAATATGGCTACACCTTC.

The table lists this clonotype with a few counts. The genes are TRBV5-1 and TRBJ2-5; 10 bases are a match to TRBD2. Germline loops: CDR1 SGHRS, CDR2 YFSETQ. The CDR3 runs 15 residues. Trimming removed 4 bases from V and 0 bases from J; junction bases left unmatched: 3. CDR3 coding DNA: TGCGCCAGCAGCACCCTAGCGGGAGACCAAGAGACCCAGTACTTC. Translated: CASSTLAGDQETQYF.

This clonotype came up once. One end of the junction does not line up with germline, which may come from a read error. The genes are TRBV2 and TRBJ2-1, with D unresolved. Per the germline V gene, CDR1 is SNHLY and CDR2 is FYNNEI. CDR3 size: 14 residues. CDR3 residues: CASSGLSSYNEQLF. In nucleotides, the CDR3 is TGTGCCAGCAGTGGGCTGAGCTCCTACAATGAGCAGCTCTTC. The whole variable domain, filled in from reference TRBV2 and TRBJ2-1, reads EPEVTQTPSHQVTQMGQEVILRCVPISNHLYFYWYRQILGQKVEFLVSFYNNEISEKSEIFDDQFSVERPDGSNFTLKIRSTKLEDSAMYFCASSGLSSYNEQLFGPGTRLTVL.

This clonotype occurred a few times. The CDR3, as DNA: TGTGCCAGCAGTTTAGGTGCTCTCTCAGAACGGGATGAGCAGTTCTTC. It codes for CASSLGALSERDEQFF. This rearrangement joins TRBV28 to TRBJ2-1; D remains ambiguous. This CDR3 spans 16 amino acids. The V gene lost 2 bases and the J gene lost 8 bases, with 19 bases spanning the gap. CDR1 and CDR2 (germline): MDHEN, SYDVKM. The full variable domain, in which reference TRBV28 and TRBJ2-1 provide the parts outside the CDR3, is DVKVTQSSRYLVKRTGEKVFLECVQDMDHENMFWYRQDPGLGLRLIYFSYDVKMKEKGDIPEGYSVSREKKERFSLILESASTNQTSMYLCASSLGALSERDEQFFGPGTRLTVL.

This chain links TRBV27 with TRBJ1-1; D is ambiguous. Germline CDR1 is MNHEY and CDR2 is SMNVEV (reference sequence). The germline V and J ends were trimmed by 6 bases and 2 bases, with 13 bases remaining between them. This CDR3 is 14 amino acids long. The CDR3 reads CASRSAGTNTEAFF. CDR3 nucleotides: TGTGCCAGCAGGTCCGCTGGCACAAACACTGAAGCTTTCTTT.

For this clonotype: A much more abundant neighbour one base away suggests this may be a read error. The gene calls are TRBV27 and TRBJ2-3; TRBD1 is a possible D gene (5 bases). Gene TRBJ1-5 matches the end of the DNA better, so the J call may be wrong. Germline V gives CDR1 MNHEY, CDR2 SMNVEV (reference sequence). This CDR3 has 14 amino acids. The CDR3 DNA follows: TGTGCCAGCAGTTTCAAGGGGTCCACAGATACGCAGCATTTT. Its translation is CASSFKGSTDTQHF.

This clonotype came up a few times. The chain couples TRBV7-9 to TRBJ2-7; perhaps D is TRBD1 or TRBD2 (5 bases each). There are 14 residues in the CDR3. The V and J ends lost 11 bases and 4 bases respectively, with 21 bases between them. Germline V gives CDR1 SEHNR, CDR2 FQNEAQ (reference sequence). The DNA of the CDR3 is TGTGCCTGTAACCGACGGGGCAAAGGATACGAGCAGTACTTC. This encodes CACNRRGKGYEQYF.

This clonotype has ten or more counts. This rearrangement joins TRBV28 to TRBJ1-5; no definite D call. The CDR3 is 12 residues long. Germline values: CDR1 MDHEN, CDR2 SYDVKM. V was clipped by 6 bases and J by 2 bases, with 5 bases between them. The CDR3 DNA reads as TGTGCCAGCAGCGGGGGCAATCAGCCCCAGCATTTT. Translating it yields CASSGGNQPQHF.

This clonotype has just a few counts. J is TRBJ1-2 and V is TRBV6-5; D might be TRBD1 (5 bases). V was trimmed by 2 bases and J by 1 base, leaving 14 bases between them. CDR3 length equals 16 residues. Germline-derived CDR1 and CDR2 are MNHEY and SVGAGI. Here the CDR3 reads CASSYGGGDLNYGYTF. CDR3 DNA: TGTGCCAGCAGTTACGGTGGGGGGGACCTTAACTATGGCTACACCTTC.

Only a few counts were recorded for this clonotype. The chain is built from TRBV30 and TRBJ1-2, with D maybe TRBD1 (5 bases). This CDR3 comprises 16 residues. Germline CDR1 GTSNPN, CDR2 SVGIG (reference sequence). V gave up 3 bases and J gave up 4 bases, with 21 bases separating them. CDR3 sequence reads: CAWRGDRWRLFYGYTF. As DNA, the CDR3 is TGTGCCTGGAGGGGAGACAGATGGAGGCTCTTCTATGGCTACACCTTC. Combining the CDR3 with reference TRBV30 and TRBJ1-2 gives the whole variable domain SQTIHQWPATLVQPVGSPLSLECTVEGTSNPNLYWYRQAAGRGLQLLFYSVGIGQISSEVPQNLSASRPQDRQFILSSKKLLLSDSGFYLCAWRGDRWRLFYGYTFGSGTRLTVV.

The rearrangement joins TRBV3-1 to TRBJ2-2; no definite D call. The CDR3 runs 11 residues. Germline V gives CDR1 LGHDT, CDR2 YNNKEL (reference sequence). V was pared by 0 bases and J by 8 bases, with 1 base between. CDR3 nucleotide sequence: TGTGCCAGCAGCCAAGAAGGGGAGCTGTTTTTT. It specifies CASSQEGELFF.

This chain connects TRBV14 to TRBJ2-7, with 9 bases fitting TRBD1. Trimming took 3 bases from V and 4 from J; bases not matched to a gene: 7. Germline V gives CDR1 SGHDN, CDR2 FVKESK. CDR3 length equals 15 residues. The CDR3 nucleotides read TGTGCCAGCAGCCAGGGGACAGGGCGGTTTTACGAGCAGTACTTC. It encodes CASSQGTGRFYEQYF.

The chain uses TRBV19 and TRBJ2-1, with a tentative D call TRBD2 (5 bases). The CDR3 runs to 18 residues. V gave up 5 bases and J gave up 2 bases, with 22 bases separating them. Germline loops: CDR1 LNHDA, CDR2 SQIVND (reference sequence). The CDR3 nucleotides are TGTGCCAGTAGTTCGAACGGGGAACCTTATTTTACCTACAATGAGCAGTTCTTC. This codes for CASSSNGEPYFTYNEQFF.

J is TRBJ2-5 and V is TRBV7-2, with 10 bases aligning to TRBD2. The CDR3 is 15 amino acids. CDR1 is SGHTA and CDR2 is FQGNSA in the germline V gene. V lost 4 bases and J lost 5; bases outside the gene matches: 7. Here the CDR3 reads CASSSIAGGLETQYF. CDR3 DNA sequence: TGTGCCAGCAGCTCCATAGCGGGAGGATTGGAGACCCAGTACTTC.

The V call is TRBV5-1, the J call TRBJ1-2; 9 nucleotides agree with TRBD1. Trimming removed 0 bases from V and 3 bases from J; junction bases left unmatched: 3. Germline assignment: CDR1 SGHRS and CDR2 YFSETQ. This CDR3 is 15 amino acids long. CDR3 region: CASSLGGQGDYGYTF. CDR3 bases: TGCGCCAGCAGCTTGGGGGGACAGGGTGACTATGGCTACACCTTC. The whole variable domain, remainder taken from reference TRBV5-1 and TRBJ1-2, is KAGVTQTPRYLIKTRGQQVTLSCSPISGHRSVSWYQQTPGQGLQFLFEYFSETQRNKGNFPGRFSGRQFSNSRSEMNVSTLELGDSALYLCASSLGGQGDYGYTFGSGTRLTVV.

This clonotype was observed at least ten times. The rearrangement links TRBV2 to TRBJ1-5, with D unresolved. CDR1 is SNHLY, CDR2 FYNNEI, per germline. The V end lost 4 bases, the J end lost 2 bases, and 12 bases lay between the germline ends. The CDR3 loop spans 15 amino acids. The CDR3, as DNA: TGTGCCAGCAGTGTGGAAAGTTCGGGCAATCAGCCCCAGCATTTT. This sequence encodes CASSVESSGNQPQHF.

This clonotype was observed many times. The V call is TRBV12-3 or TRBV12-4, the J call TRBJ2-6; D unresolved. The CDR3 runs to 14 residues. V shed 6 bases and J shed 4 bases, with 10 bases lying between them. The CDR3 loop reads CASRAQSGANVLTF. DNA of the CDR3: TGTGCCAGCAGAGCGCAATCCGGGGCCAACGTCCTGACTTTC.

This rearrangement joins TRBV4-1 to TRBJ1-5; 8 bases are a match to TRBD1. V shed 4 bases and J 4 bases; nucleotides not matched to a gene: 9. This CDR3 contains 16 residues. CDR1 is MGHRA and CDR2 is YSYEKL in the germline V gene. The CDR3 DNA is TGCGCCAGCAGCCGAGGACAGGGCCGGGGGAATCAGCCCCAGCATTTT. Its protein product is CASSRGQGRGNQPQHF.

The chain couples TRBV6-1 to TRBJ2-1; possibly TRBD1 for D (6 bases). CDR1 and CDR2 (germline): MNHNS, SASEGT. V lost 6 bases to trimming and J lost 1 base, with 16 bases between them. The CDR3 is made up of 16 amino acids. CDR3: CASRKQGTGSYNEQFF. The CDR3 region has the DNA TGTGCCAGCAGAAAACAGGGAACAGGGTCCTACAATGAGCAGTTCTTC.

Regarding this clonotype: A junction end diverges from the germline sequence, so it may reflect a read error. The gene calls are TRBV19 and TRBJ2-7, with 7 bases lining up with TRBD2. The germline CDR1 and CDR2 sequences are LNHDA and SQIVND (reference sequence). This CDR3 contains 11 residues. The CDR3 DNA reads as TGTGCCTCTAGCGGCTCCCACGAGCAGTACTTC. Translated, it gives CASSGSHEQYF.

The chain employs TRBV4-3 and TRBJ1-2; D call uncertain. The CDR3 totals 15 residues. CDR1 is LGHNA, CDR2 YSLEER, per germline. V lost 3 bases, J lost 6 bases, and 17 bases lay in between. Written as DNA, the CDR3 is TGCGCCAGCAGCCAGACTCGGTTGAACACTGATGGCTACACCTTC. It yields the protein CASSQTRLNTDGYTF.

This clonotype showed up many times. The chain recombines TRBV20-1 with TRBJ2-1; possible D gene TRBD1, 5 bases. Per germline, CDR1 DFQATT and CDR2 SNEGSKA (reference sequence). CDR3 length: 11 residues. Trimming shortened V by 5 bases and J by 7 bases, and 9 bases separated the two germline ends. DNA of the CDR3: TGCAGTGCTGGACCAGGGAATGAGCAGTTCTTC. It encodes CSAGPGNEQFF.

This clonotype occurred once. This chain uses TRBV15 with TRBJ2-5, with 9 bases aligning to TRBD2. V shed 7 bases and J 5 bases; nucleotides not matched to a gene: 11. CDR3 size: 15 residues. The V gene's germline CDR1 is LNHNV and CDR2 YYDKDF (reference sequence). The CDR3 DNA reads TGTGCCACCACCCAAGGCGGGGGGGCTGGGGAGACCCAGTACTTC. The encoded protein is CATTQGGGAGETQYF.

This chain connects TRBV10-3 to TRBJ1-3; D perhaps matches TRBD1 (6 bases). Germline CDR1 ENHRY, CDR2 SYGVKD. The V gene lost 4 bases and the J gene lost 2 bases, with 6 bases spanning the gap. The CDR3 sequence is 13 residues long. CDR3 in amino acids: CAISGTAGNTIYF. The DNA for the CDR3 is TGTGCCATCAGTGGGACAGCTGGAAACACCATATATTTT.

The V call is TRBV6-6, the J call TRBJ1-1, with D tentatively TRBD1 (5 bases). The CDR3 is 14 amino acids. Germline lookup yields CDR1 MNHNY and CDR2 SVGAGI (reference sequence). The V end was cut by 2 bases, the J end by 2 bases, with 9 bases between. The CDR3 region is CASSYGGINTEAFF. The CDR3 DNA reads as TGTGCCAGCAGTTACGGGGGGATTAACACTGAAGCTTTCTTT.